This is a list of T cell receptor beta chains from one sample in a study of T cells after posttransplantation cyclophosphamide. Produced via immunoSEQ multiplex PCR; TCRdb's table is partial and in-frame only. The repertoire consists of about 9,200 clones, none detected only once. The source material was PBMCs, sampled after allogeneic stem cell transplant with posttransplant cyclophosphamide. The receptors derive from a female patient in her 40s who received an allogeneic stem cell transplant from a related donor, was CMV-positive, and had no GVHD. Some T cells may originate from the graft donor. The CDR3 runs from the conserved cysteine through the conserved F or W. D genes are given only for firm matches. For some rows the clone size is stated as once, few or many, or as a class when expanded; others skip it.

j_call v_call d_call cdr3_length clone_size cdr3_nt cdr3_aa
TRBJ2-5 TRBV5-1 NA 12 NA TGCGCCAGCAGCTTATTAGGGGAGACCCAGTACTTC CASSLLGETQYF
TRBJ2-2 TRBV10-2 TRBD2 15 many TGCGCCAGCAGTGGACTAGCGGGGGGGTCAGGGGAGCTGTTTTTT CASSGLAGGSGELFF
TRBJ2-3 TRBV11-2 NA 14 many TGTGCCAGCAGCTTAGCCGGCGGACTAGATACGCAGTATTTT CASSLAGGLDTQYF
TRBJ2-2 TRBV10-1 TRBD2 14 many TGCGCCAGCAGTGAGGGACTAGGATCCGGGGAGCTGTTTTTT CASSEGLGSGELFF
TRBJ1-1 TRBV5-4 NA 13 medium-sized TGTGCCAGCAGCTCCCGACAGGCGAATGAAGCTTTCTTT CASSSRQANEAFF
TRBJ2-7 TRBV11-1 NA 14 many TGTGCCAGCAGCTTAGCTGACAGCTCCTACGAGCAGTACTTC CASSLADSSYEQYF
TRBJ2-1 TRBV7-8 NA 19 many TGTGCCAGCAGCCCCGTTAGGGTTCACCATTCGAGCTCCTACAATGAGCAGTTCTTC CASSPVRVHHSSSYNEQFF
TRBJ2-1 TRBV5-6 NA 12 many TGTGCCAGCAGCTTCTCCTCTTTAGAGCAGTTCTTC CASSFSSLEQFF
TRBJ2-1 TRBV5-6 TRBD1 16 many TGTGCCAGCAGCTTGTCAGACAGGGTATCCTACAATGAGCAGTTCTTC CASSLSDRVSYNEQFF
TRBJ2-3 TRBV5-3 NA 13 few TGTGCCAGAAGCCGCTCTAAGCTTTATACGCAGTATTTT CARSRSKLYTQYF
TRBJ2-1 TRBV6-5 TRBD2 15 many TGTGCCAGCAGTTATGGGGGGGTGATGTACAATGAGCAGTTCTTC CASSYGGVMYNEQFF
TRBJ1-5 TRBV6-6 NA 13 many TGTGCCAGCAGTTACAGGGGGAATCAGCCCCAGCATTTT CASSYRGNQPQHF
TRBJ1-2 TRBV10-2 TRBD1 14 many TGCGCCAGCAGCCCCAGGGGGCGTAACTATGGCTACACCTTC CASSPRGRNYGYTF
TRBJ1-1 TRBV5-6 NA 13 many TGTGCCAGCAGCTTGGGCGGGGGCACTGAAGCTTTCTTT CASSLGGGTEAFF
TRBJ2-5 TRBV11-2 TRBD2 17 many TGTGCCAGCAGCTTAGAACTAGCGGGGGGGCAGGCGGAGACCCAGTACTTC CASSLELAGGQAETQYF
TRBJ1-1 TRBV7-9 NA 10 many TGTGCCAGCAGTTTCCTGGAAGCTTTCTTT CASSFLEAFF
TRBJ1-1 TRBV5-1 NA 16 many TGCGCCAGCAGCTTGGTGGAGTACTCTCGGGGCACTGAAGCTTTCTTT CASSLVEYSRGTEAFF
TRBJ1-4 TRBV6-2/TRBV6-3 NA 12 many TGTGCCAGCAGTTACACAAATGAAAAACTGTTTTTT CASSYTNEKLFF
TRBJ1-1 TRBV4-1 NA 14 many TGCGCCAGCAGCCAAGCCTTCGACAGGACTGAAGCTTTCTTT CASSQAFDRTEAFF
TRBJ2-7 TRBV19 NA 13 many TGTGCCAGTAGTATAGATCTAGAGGTTGAGCAGTACTTC CASSIDLEVEQYF
TRBJ1-2 TRBV12-3/TRBV12-4 TRBD1 17 NA TGTGCCAGCAGCCCCCGGGCAGGGGGCGATGGTAACTATGGCTACACCTTC CASSPRAGGDGNYGYTF
TRBJ1-2 TRBV27 NA 15 many TGTGCCAGCAGTTTACTCGGGGGAGGTGACTATGGCTACACCTTC CASSLLGGGDYGYTF
TRBJ2-1 TRBV7-9 TRBD2 17 many TGTGCCAGCAGCTTAATGGCTAGCGGGGGCCTAGACAATGAGCAGTTCTTC CASSLMASGGLDNEQFF
TRBJ1-3 TRBV6-5 NA 14 many TGTGCCAGCAGTTACTCGGGGCCCGGAAACACCATATATTTT CASSYSGPGNTIYF
TRBJ2-3 TRBV7-3 TRBD2 15 NA TGTGCCAGCAGCTGGCGGGGGGGCAAGGGAGATACGCAGTATTTT CASSWRGGKGDTQYF
TRBJ1-2 TRBV4-1 TRBD1 15 many TGCGCCAGCAGCCCACGAAGGAACAGGGGGAATGGCTACACCTTC CASSPRRNRGNGYTF
TRBJ2-5 TRBV4-1 NA 14 many TGCGCCAGCAGCCAAGTCGCAGGGCTTGGGACCCAGTACTTC CASSQVAGLGTQYF
TRBJ2-7 TRBV28 TRBD2 16 many TGTGCCAGCAGTGCAAGGACTAGCGGAGAGGCCTACGAGCAGTACTTC CASSARTSGEAYEQYF
TRBJ2-7 TRBV20-1 TRBD1 11 NA TGCAGTGCCTCGACAGGGGTCGAGCAGTACTTC CSASTGVEQYF